This T cell receptor beta chain was recorded in a study of early T cells in non-severe SARS-CoV-2 infection. This clonotype has ten or more counts. Germline lookup yields CDR1 SQVTM and CDR2 ANQGSEA. This CDR3 contains 17 residues. Trimming stripped 1 base from V and 2 bases from J, with 21 bases between. Researchers tagged individual cDNA molecules with unique molecular identifiers. TCRdb re-called the 5' RACE reads through MiXCR, storing one row per CDR3 protein. Among more than 35,000 distinct CDR3 sequences listed, about 9.9% were seen once. This chain joins TRBV29-1 and TRBJ2-7, with D possibly matching TRBD2 (6 bases). The clonotype comes from an adult who was a healthcare worker with PCR-confirmed SARS-CoV-2 infection or an uninfected control (not recorded which). The sample taken for sequencing was whole blood. CDR3 protein: CSVEVTDGRRGPYEQYF. The CDR3 DNA reads TGCAGCGTTGAAGTTACGGACGGAAGGAGGGGACCCTACGAGCAGTACTTC.